The clone carrying this T cell receptor (beta chain) was seen only a few times. Its antigen is not known. This CDR3 region has 14 residues. The V gene lost 3 bases and the J gene lost 2 bases, with 12 bases spanning the gap. The germline CDR1 and CDR2 sequences are SGDLS and YYNGEE. TCRdb passed the RT-PCR reads through MiXCR, listing each CDR3 protein once. In the table there are over 450,000 distinct CDR3 sequences, approximately 12% of which are singletons. The entry originates in a study of response to subunit inactivated influenza vaccine. The study, taken as a whole, reports: With each seasonal influenza vaccination, the authors suggested, few new T cells are recruited.

The clonotype was recovered from a man aged 50 to 60 who received an inactivated influenza vaccine. The chain uses TRBV9 and TRBJ2-7; D is unclear. The source was PBMCs from blood, collected roughly 46 days after vaccination. The chain's CDR3 is CASSASVGTYEQYF. The CDR3 DNA follows: TGTGCCAGCAGCGCGTCGGTGGGGACCTACGAGCAGTACTTC.